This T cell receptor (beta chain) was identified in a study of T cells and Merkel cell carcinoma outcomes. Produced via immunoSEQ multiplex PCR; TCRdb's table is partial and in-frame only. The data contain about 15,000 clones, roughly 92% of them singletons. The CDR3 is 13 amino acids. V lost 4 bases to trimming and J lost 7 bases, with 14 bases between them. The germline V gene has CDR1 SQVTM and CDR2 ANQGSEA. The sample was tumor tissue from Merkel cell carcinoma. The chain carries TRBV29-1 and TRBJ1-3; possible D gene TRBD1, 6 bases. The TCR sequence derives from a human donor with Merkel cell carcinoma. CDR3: CSVARGQGNTIYF. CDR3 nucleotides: TGCAGCGTTGCGAGGGGCCAGGGGAACACCATATATTTT.